A single sample gave rise to the 4 T cell receptor beta chains below, sequenced in a study of cytotoxic CD8 clonotypes in ibrutinib-treated CLL. Libraries were prepared by immunoSEQ multiplex PCR; TCRdb keeps only in-frame clonotypes and omits some of them. Of about 160,000 clones detected, about four fifths appear once; the ten largest clones hold under 5.5%. The source material was PBMCs, sampled after 24 months of ibrutinib treatment. The receptors shown here come from a human donor with chronic lymphocytic leukemia.

CDR3 in DNA: TGTGCCAGCAGCTACCAGGCCGGAAACACTGAAGCTTTCTTT. Its translation: CASSYQAGNTEAFF. The chain joins TRBV7-8 to TRBJ1-1, with unresolved D. This CDR3 contains 14 residues. Per the germline V gene, CDR1 is SGHVS and CDR2 is FQNEAQ. The ends were cut back, 4 bases at V and 2 bases at J, with 11 bases in the middle.

This clone has more than one count but fewer than ten. The rearrangement uses TRBV6-6 and TRBJ2-7; D not resolved. The CDR3 covers 11 residues. Germline CDR1 MNHNY, CDR2 SVGAGI (reference sequence). Trimming removed 0 bases from V and 5 bases from J, with 2 bases in between. CDR3 residues: CASSYSNEQYF. The CDR3 DNA is TGTGCCAGCAGTTACTCTAACGAGCAGTACTTC.

The chain uses TRBV27 and TRBJ2-7, with 7 bases aligning to TRBD1. Germline CDR1 MNHEY, CDR2 SMNVEV (reference sequence). V shed 5 bases and J 0 bases; nucleotides not matched to a gene: 4. The CDR3 totals 14 residues. Here the CDR3 DNA reads TGTGCCAGCAGTCGGACAGGTAGCTCCTACGAGCAGTACTTC. Translation: CASSRTGSSYEQYF.

V usage is TRBV28 and J usage is TRBJ2-7; 8 bases align to TRBD2. CDR1 is MDHEN, CDR2 SYDVKM, per germline. The ends lost 2 bases at V and 2 bases at J; junction bases unmatched: 11. The CDR3 totals 17 residues. CDR3: CASSLIGGGPFPYEQYF. The CDR3 DNA reads as TGTGCCAGCAGTTTAATAGGCGGGGGGCCCTTCCCCTACGAGCAGTACTTC. Using reference TRBV28 and TRBJ2-7 for the parts outside the CDR3, the full variable domain is DVKVTQSSRYLVKRTGEKVFLECVQDMDHENMFWYRQDPGLGLRLIYFSYDVKMKEKGDIPEGYSVSREKKERFSLILESASTNQTSMYLCASSLIGGGPFPYEQYFGPGTRLTVT.